The 18 T cell receptor beta chains given below trace back to one sample, sequenced in a study of tumor-infiltrating lymphocytes in primary liver carcinoma. Co-extraction yielded RNA and DNA from roughly 20-30 mg of unsorted bulk tissue. Researchers generated TCR beta cDNA from 500 to 600 ng of total RNA, relying on a constant-region primer. Generation of the TCR beta libraries relied on three nested multiplex PCR rounds using slightly modified ARM-PCR. The opening two PCR rounds, approximately 10 cycles each, paired TRBV1-TRBV30 forward primers with a C-beta reverse primer. TCRdb re-called the multiplex PCR reads through MiXCR, storing one row per CDR3 protein. The table shows roughly 100,000 distinct CDR3 sequences, with roughly four fifths occurring only once. Sequencing was carried out using liver tumor tissue from sampling region 3. Subset: tumor region T3, left-lateral pole. The origin of the receptors is a man in his forties with primary liver carcinoma and hepatitis B virus infection.

Of note for this clonotype: Germline and junction disagree at one end, which may indicate a read error. The CDR3 is CASSFVRNRASGAGELYF. CDR3 DNA sequence: TGTGCCAGCAGCTTTGTGCGAAATAGGGCTAGCGGGGCCGGGGAGCTGTATTTT. The chain combines TRBV5-4 with TRBJ2-2; 9 nucleotides align to TRBD2. The CDR3 contains 18 residues. The germline V gene encodes CDR1 SGHNT and CDR2 YYREEE (reference sequence). The full variable domain, completed using reference TRBV5-4 and TRBJ2-2, is ETGVTQSPTHLIKTRGQQVTLRCSSQSGHNTVSWYQQALGQGPQFIFQYYREEENGRGNFPPRFSGLQFPNYSSELNVNALELDDSALYLCASSFVRNRASGAGELYFGEGSRLTVL.

The chain joins TRBV6-5 to TRBJ1-4; D ambiguous. Germline values: CDR1 MNHEY, CDR2 SVGAGI. CDR3 length: 15 residues. Trimming shortened V by 5 bases and J by 0 bases, and 10 bases separated the two germline ends. The DNA for the CDR3 is TGTGCCAGCAGTCCATTATGCGCAACTAATGAAAAACTGTTTTTT. Its protein product is CASSPLCATNEKLFF.

The genes are TRBV5-6 and TRBJ2-2, with 8 bases identical to TRBD1. The germline CDR1 and CDR2 sequences are SGHDT and YYEEEE. The CDR3 length is 16 residues. V trimming: 4 bases; J trimming: 1 base; junction bases outside the gene matches: 6. The CDR3 DNA reads TGTGCCAGCAGCATACCGGGACAGGAGAACACCGGGGAGCTGTTTTTT. Translation: CASSIPGQENTGELFF.

About this clonotype: A read error is likely, as this CDR3 ends without the conserved phenylalanine or tryptophan. The chain employs TRBV5-6 and TRBJ2-5; D call uncertain. V lost 0 bases and J lost 1, with 7 bases in between. Germline CDR1 is SGHDT and CDR2 is YYEEEE. The CDR3 is made up of 14 amino acids. In DNA, the CDR3 is TGTGCCAGCAGCTTGGAAGCTAGCCAAGAGACCCAGTACCTT. Translated, it gives CASSLEASQETQYL.

A word on this clonotype: Compared with germline, one end of the junction differs, possibly owing to a read error. The J gene is TRBJ2-5, the V gene TRBV6-5, with D unclear. CDR3 length: 14 amino acids. Germline values: CDR1 MNHEY, CDR2 SVGAGI. This chain's CDR3 is CASSYSNHGETQYF. The CDR3 bases are TGCGCCAGCAGTTACTCGAATCATGGGGAGACCCAGTACTTC.

This clonotype was counted once. This could be a read error, since a much larger clone is one nucleotide away. Lacking the conserved final phenylalanine or tryptophan, this CDR3 likely reflects a read error. This rearrangement joins TRBV24-1 to TRBJ2-5; tentatively, D is TRBD1 (6 bases). This CDR3 has 13 residues. Germline V gives CDR1 KGHDR, CDR2 SFDVKD. V dropped 6 bases and J dropped 5 bases, with 12 bases sitting between them. The CDR3 sequence is CATSPGTTETQYL. The CDR3 DNA reads as TGTGCCACCAGTCCCGGGACAACGGAGACCCAGTACTTA.

As regards this clonotype: Germline is not matched at one junction end, which may reflect a read error. The rearrangement uses TRBV6-1 and TRBJ2-3; D perhaps matches TRBD2 (6 bases). The CDR3 length is 14 residues. Germline CDR1 and CDR2: MNHNS and SASEGT. This chain's CDR3 is CASSEGLGPDSQYF. The CDR3, as DNA: TGTGCCAGCAGTGAAGGACTAGGGCCAGATAGCCAGTATTTC.

The chain links TRBV6-5 to TRBJ2-3; D may match TRBD1 or TRBD2 (5 bases each). Per germline, CDR1 MNHEY and CDR2 SVGAGI. This CDR3 comprises 15 residues. Trimming left V 6 bases short and J 3 bases short, with 16 bases between. CDR3 in amino acids: CASRERGWGTDTQYF. Written as DNA, the CDR3 is TGTGCCAGCAGAGAACGGGGCTGGGGGACAGATACGCAGTATTTT.

Regarding this clonotype: The junction shows a germline mismatch at one end, possibly a read error. The chain is built from TRBV11-2 and TRBJ2-7, with D possibly matching TRBD1 (6 bases). This CDR3 has 15 amino acids. Germline CDR1 SGHAT, CDR2 FQNNGV. The CDR3 DNA is TGTACCAGTAGCTTACGATGGACAGCAGAAAACGAGCAGTACTTC. This codes for CTSSLRWTAENEQYF.

About this clonotype: The junction and the germline gene differ at one end; a read error may be behind it. The chain combines TRBV5-6 with TRBJ2-2; D is uncertain. This CDR3 has 13 amino acids. The V gene's germline CDR1 is SGHDT and CDR2 YYEEEE. CDR3 amino acids: CASGFAKTGELFF. CDR3 bases: TGTGCCAGCGGCTTCGCGAAGACCGGGGAGCTGTTTTTT. Drawing the rest from reference TRBV5-6 and TRBJ2-2, the complete variable domain is DAGVTQSPTHLIKTRGQQVTLRCSPKSGHDTVSWYQQALGQGPQFIFQYYEEEERQRGNFPDRFSGHQFPNYSSELNVNALLLGDSALYLCASGFAKTGELFFGEGSRLTVL.

This chain connects TRBV29-1 to TRBJ2-3; D is tentatively TRBD1 or TRBD2 (5 bases each). V dropped 4 bases and J dropped 7 bases, with 9 bases sitting between them. CDR1 is SQVTM, CDR2 ANQGSEA, per germline. The length of the CDR3 is 11 residues. The CDR3 protein is CSVAPGHTQYF. In DNA form, the CDR3 reads TGCAGCGTTGCCCCGGGGCATACGCAGTATTTT.

The chain combines TRBV18 with TRBJ1-5; D gene uncertain. Germline V gives CDR1 KGHSH, CDR2 LQKENI. The CDR3 is 13 residues long. V lost 2 bases and J lost 4, with 6 bases in between. The CDR3 is CASSPSINQPQHF. CDR3 coding DNA: TGTGCCAGCTCACCAAGCATTAATCAGCCCCAGCATTTT.

The chain carries TRBV29-1 and TRBJ2-1, with a tentative D call TRBD1 (5 bases). Germline lookup yields CDR1 SQVTM and CDR2 ANQGSEA. There are 10 residues in the CDR3. The CDR3 nucleotides are TGCGATGTTCTTGACAGCGAGCAGTTCTTC. Its translation is CDVLDSEQFF.

This clonotype was seen once. An end of the junction differs from the germline gene, which may be a read error. This chain links TRBV5-5 with TRBJ2-1; 7 nucleotides match TRBD2. This CDR3 comprises 14 residues. Germline CDR1 and CDR2: SGHKS and YYEKEE (reference sequence). CDR3 DNA: TGTGCCATCAGCTTGCGGGAGTTCTACAATGAGCAGTTCTTC. It specifies CAISLREFYNEQFF. Combining the CDR3 with reference TRBV5-5 and TRBJ2-1 gives the whole variable domain DAGVTQSPTHLIKTRGQQVTLRCSPISGHKSVSWYQQVLGQGPQFIFQYYEKEERGRGNFPDRFSARQFPNYSSELNVNALLLGDSALYLCAISLREFYNEQFFGPGTRLTVL.

As concerns this clonotype: One junction end does not reproduce the germline sequence, and a read error may be involved. CDR3 sequence: CASSPQGRRNEQIF. CDR3 nucleotides: TGTGCCAGCAGCCCCCAGGGGCGGCGGAATGAGCAGATATTC. The rearrangement uses TRBV12-3 or TRBV12-4 and TRBJ2-1; D is perhaps TRBD1 (6 bases). This CDR3 is 14 amino acids long.

With regard to this clonotype: The final CDR3 position lacks the conserved phenylalanine or tryptophan, pointing to a likely read error. This chain joins TRBV5-6 and TRBJ1-1, with 7 nucleotides matching TRBD1. This CDR3 is 15 amino acids long. Germline V gene lookup returns CDR1 SGHDT and CDR2 YYEEEE. CDR3 residues: CASSPGGKVNSEAFI. CDR3 coding DNA: TGTGCCAGTAGCCCAGGGGGTAAAGTGAACAGTGAAGCTTTCATT.

To note about this clonotype: The germline gene is not matched at one end of the junction; a read error may be the cause. The genes are TRBV12-3 or TRBV12-4 and TRBJ1-1; D unresolved. The CDR3 covers 15 residues. The CDR3 sequence: CARSLVSGQGTEAFF. Written as DNA, the CDR3 is TGTGCCAGGAGTTTAGTCTCAGGCCAAGGTACTGAAGCTTTCTTT.

With respect to this clonotype: One junction end does not reproduce the germline sequence, and a read error may be involved. The chain joins TRBV5-4 to TRBJ2-7, with D possibly TRBD1 on 6 matching bases. The length of the CDR3 is 15 residues. CDR1 is SGHNT, CDR2 YYREEE, per germline (reference sequence). The CDR3 coding sequence is TGTGCCAGCAGCTTGACGGGACATGATCTCTACGAACAGTACTTC. Its translation: CASSLTGHDLYEQYF.